This T cell receptor (beta chain) was retrieved from a study of T cell clones after liver transplantation. Whole-study context: In this trial, immunosuppression withdrawal was attempted within 2 years of liver transplant.

V lost 3 bases and J 2 bases, leaving 14 bases between the germline ends. This CDR3 region has 15 residues. Germline V CDR1 and CDR2: SGHTA, FQGNSA. Method: immunoSEQ multiplex PCR; TCRdb's copy keeps in-frame clones and lacks some. This repertoire shows about 85,000 clones, around four fifths found once; its top ten account for more than 0.45%. The sequencing here drew on CD4+ T cells from blood, taken 45 to 47 months after liver transplant. The receptor comes from a human patient who received a liver transplant. Some T cells may be supplied by the graft donor. This rearrangement joins TRBV7-2 to TRBJ2-7; D is ambiguous. CDR3 DNA: TGTGCCAGCAGCTTGACGTACTCAACCACCTACGAGCAGTACTTC. Translated: CASSLTYSTTYEQYF.